This T cell receptor beta chain was retrieved from a study of T cells in localized non-small cell lung cancer. Study results and limitations: Uninvolved adjacent lung had higher T cell clonality than tumor and all other tissues. Appearing in adjacent lung were a median roughly 60 of the top 100 tumor clones.

Clones were read by immunoSEQ multiplex PCR, and TCRdb kept only the in-frame ones, dropping some. The sample consists of 35,000 or so clones, approximately 88% of them appearing once. CDR1 and CDR2 (germline): MNHEY, SMNVEV (reference sequence). The CDR3 loop spans 14 amino acids. V dropped 4 bases and J dropped 4; count of bases not matched to a gene: 4. With respect to this clone: Its antigen is still unknown.

The chain joins TRBV27 to TRBJ1-5; TRBD1 matches 7 bases. The clonotype was recovered from a woman aged 40-75 years with stage I lung adenocarcinoma. The material was peripheral blood, obtained before any cancer treatment. CDR3 in amino acids: CASSSDRWNQPQHF. Here the CDR3 DNA reads TGTGCCAGCAGTTCGGACAGGTGGAATCAGCCCCAGCATTTT.